Following are 5 T cell receptor beta chains from one sample sequenced in a study of CD8 T cells in Susac syndrome (dated by TCRdb to between 2018 and 2021). The library was obtained by the immunoSEQ multiplex PCR assay. RNA was extracted with the RNeasy kit and about 0.5 to 1 ug was reverse transcribed using random hexamers. The public reads were quality trimmed at Q25 with fastp and then assembled into clones with MiXCR by TCRdb, keeping productive beta chains. Identical CDR3 proteins give one entry, which carries the most common genes and DNA. This sample is represented by some 140,000 distinct CDR3 sequences; approximately 90% of them were singletons. The leading ten clones occupy over 0.2% of the sample. The sequenced sample was CD8+ T cells from PBMCs. These receptor sequences come from a human donor with multiple sclerosis.

The chain combines TRBV29-1 with TRBJ1-2; D unresolved. There are 12 residues in the CDR3. The V and J ends lost 4 bases and 8 bases respectively, with 14 bases between them. The germline gives CDR1 SQVTM, CDR2 ANQGSEA. The DNA of the CDR3 is TGCAGCGTTGCCACACCATCAGAGGGCTACACCTTC. Its translation is CSVATPSEGYTF.

V usage is TRBV18 and J usage is TRBJ2-3, with 9 bases matching TRBD2. V trimming: 11 bases; J trimming: 4 bases; junction bases outside the gene matches: 7. CDR1 is KGHSH and CDR2 is LQKENI in the germline V gene. There are 13 residues in the CDR3. The CDR3 DNA reads as TGTGCCGGCCTTAGCGGGAGCTCAGATACGCAGTATTTT. Translating gives CAGLSGSSDTQYF.

This chain links TRBV25-1 with TRBJ1-1, with TRBD1 as a possible D gene (5 bases). Looked up from germline, CDR1 is MGHDK and CDR2 is SYGVNS. The length of the CDR3 is 13 residues. V lost 2 bases to trimming and J lost 4 bases, with 8 bases between them. The CDR3 protein is CASSEIGATEAFF. For the CDR3, the DNA is TGTGCCAGCAGTGAAATAGGGGCCACTGAAGCTTTCTTT.

This chain joins TRBV10-3 and TRBJ2-7, with D possibly being TRBD1 (6 bases). Germline CDR1 reads ENHRY; CDR2 reads SYGVKD. Trimming took off 11 bases at V and 5 bases at J, with 13 bases between the two ends. The CDR3 covers 11 residues. CDR3 sequence: CAVSTGHEQYF. The CDR3 DNA sequence: TGTGCCGTCTCGACAGGTCACGAGCAGTACTTC.

The V gene is TRBV4-2, the J gene TRBJ1-2; tentatively, D is TRBD1 (6 bases). The length of the CDR3 is 14 residues. Germline V CDR1 and CDR2: LGHNA, YNFKEQ. V shed 0 bases and J shed 11 bases, with 16 bases lying between them. The CDR3 DNA sequence: TGTGCCAGCAGCCAAGAAAAAAGCGACAGGTTATACACCTTC. Translation gives CASSQEKSDRLYTF.